This T cell receptor (beta chain) was identified during a study of T cell responses to AZD1222 COVID-19 vaccine. Study-wide findings and caveats: Donors were largely white British and mainly female; clonal diversity was possibly underestimated.

With respect to this clone: Its antigen is not known.

The table came from immunoSEQ multiplex PCR; TCRdb's copy has only in-frame clones and leaves some out. The table lists about 110,000 clones, 70% to 90% of them singletons. The V gene's germline CDR1 is LGHDT and CDR2 YNNKEL (reference sequence). The trim removed 4 bases at V and 4 bases at J, leaving 17 bases unmatched. The CDR3 totals 18 residues. V gene TRBV3-1 (or the pseudogene TRBV3-2) combines with J gene TRBJ1-2; 8 nucleotides agree with TRBD1. Sequenced material: peripheral blood, taken 28 days after the second AZD1222 dose. The TCR sequence derives from an adult who received the AZD1222 COVID-19 vaccine. CDR3 in DNA: TGTGCCAGCAGCCTCCAGGCCCTCTCGACAGGGGCGGGCTATGGCTACACCTTC. Protein sequence: CASSLQALSTGAGYGYTF.